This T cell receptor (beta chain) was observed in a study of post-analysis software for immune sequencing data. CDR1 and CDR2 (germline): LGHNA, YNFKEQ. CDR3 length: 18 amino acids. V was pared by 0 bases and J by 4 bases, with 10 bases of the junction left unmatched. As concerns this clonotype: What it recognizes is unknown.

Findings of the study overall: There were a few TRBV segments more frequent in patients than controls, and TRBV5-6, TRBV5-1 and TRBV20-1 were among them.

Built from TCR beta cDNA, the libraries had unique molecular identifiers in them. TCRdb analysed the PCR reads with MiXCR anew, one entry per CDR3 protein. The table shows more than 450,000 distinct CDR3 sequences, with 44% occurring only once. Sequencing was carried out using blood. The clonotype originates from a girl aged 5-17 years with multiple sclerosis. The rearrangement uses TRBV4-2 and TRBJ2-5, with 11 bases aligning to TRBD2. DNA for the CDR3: TGTGCCAGCAGCCAAGATCCGGTAGCGGGGGGGCCGGGAGAGACCCAGTACTTC. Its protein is CASSQDPVAGGPGETQYF.